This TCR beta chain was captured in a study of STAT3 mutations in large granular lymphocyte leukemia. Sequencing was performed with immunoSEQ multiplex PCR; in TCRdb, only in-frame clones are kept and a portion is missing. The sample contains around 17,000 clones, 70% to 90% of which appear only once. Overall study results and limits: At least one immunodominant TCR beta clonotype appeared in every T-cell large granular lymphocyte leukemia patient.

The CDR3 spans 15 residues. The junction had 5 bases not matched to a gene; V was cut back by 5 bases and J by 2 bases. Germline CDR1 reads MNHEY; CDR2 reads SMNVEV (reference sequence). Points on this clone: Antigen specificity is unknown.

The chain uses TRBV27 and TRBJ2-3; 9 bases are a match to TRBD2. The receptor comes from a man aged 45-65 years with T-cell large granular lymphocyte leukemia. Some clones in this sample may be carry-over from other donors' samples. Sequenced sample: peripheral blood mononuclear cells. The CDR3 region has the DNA TGTGCCAGCAGTGCCGGGACTAGCAACACAGATACGCAGTATTTT. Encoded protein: CASSAGTSNTDTQYF.